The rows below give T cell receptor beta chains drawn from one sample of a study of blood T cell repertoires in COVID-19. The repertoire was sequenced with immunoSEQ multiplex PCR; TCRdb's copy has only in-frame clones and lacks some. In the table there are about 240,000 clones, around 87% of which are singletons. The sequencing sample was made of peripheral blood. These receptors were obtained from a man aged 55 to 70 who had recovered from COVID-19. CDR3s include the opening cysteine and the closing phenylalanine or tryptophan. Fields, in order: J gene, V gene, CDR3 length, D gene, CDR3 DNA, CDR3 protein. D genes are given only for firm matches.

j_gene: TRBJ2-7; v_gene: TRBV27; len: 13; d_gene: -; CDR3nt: TGTGCCAGCAGTTTACTTAGGGGCTGGGAGCAGTACTTC; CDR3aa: CASSLLRGWEQYF
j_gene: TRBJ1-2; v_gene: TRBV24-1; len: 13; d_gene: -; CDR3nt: TGTGCCACCAGTGACGGACTTAACTATGGCTACACCTTC; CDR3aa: CATSDGLNYGYTF
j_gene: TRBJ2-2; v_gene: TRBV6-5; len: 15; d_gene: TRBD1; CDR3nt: TGTGCCAGCGCCGTTAGGGGGCCAAACACCGGGGAGCTGTTTTTT; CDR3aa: CASAVRGPNTGELFF
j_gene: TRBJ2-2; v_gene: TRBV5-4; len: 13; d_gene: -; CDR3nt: TGTGCCAGCAGCTTGATCTCGGGCGGGGAGCTGTTTTTT; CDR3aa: CASSLISGGELFF
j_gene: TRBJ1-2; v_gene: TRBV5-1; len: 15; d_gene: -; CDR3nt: TGCGCCAGCAGCTTGGAACAAGGAGCTAACTATGGCTACACCTTC; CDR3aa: CASSLEQGANYGYTF
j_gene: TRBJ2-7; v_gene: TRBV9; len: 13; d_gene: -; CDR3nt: TGTGCCAGCAGCGTAGCAGGGTTCTACGAGCAGTACTTC; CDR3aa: CASSVAGFYEQYF
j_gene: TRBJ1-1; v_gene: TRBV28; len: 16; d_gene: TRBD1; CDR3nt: TGTGCCAGCAGTCGCCCCCCCGGGACAGGGGGTTCGTGGGCTTTCTTT; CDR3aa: CASSRPPGTGGSWAFF
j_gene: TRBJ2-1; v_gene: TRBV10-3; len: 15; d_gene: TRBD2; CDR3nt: TGTGCCATCAGCACGCGGGGGGGATCCTACAATGAGCAGTTCTTC; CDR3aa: CAISTRGGSYNEQFF
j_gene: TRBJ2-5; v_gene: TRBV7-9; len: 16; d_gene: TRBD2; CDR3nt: TGTGCCAGCAGCTTAGGGACTAGCGGGGGGCCGAAGGATCAGTACTTC; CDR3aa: CASSLGTSGGPKDQYF
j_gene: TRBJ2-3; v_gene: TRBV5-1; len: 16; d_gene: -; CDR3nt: TGCGCCAGCAGCTTGCCCCGGGAGTACTTCACAGATACGCAGTATTTT; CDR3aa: CASSLPREYFTDTQYF
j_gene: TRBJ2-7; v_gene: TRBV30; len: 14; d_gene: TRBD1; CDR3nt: TGTGCCTGGAGGGCCGGGACAGGGTTTTACGAGCAGTACTTC; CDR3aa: CAWRAGTGFYEQYF